One and the same sample provided the 25 T cell receptor beta chains below, sequenced in a study of identical twins. TCRdb passed the 5' RACE reads through MiXCR, listing each CDR3 protein once. The table shows 250,000 to 300,000 distinct CDR3 sequences, with about 8.3% occurring only once. This sample also appeared in a second study, on yellow fever vaccine responses in identical twins.

Sample: CD8+ T cells sorted from blood. These receptors came from a woman aged 18-29 years in good health.

This clonotype was detected a few times. This rearrangement joins TRBV14 to TRBJ1-3; D is unresolved. The germline V and J ends were trimmed by 3 bases and 6 bases, with 12 bases remaining between them. CDR1 SGHDN and CDR2 FVKESK come from the germline V gene. The CDR3 is 14 amino acids. CDR3 DNA sequence: TGTGCCAGCAGCCAGGTATCGGCGGAAAACACCATATATTTT. Translated: CASSQVSAENTIYF.

This clonotype occurred a few times. The chain carries TRBV10-3 and TRBJ2-5; 11 positions match TRBD1. The CDR3 has 20 amino acids. CDR1 is ENHRY, CDR2 SYGVKD, per germline. V was clipped by 3 bases and J by 4 bases; unmatched bases: 19. CDR3 in DNA: TGTGCCATCAGTGACCCCTCTCGGGTGTCTCTGGGGACAGGGGGAGAGACCCAGTACTTC. Its protein product is CAISDPSRVSLGTGGETQYF.

The V gene is TRBV4-3, the J gene TRBJ2-1; tentatively, D is TRBD2 (6 bases). The CDR3 covers 13 residues. The germline V and J ends were trimmed by 0 bases and 8 bases, with 8 bases remaining between them. Per the germline V gene, CDR1 is LGHNA and CDR2 is YSLEER. CDR3 bases: TGCGCCAGCAGCCAAGATCCGGGGGATGAGCAGTTCTTC. Amino acids: CASSQDPGDEQFF.

Only a few counts were recorded for this clonotype. The chain combines TRBV15 with TRBJ1-2; 11 bases line up with TRBD1. Germline V CDR1 and CDR2: LNHNV, YYDKDF (reference sequence). With V trimmed by 5 bases and J by 4 bases, 0 bases remained unmatched. The length of the CDR3 is 13 residues. The CDR3 DNA sequence: TGTGCCACCAGCGGACAGGGGGCCTATGGCTACACCTTC. Amino acids: CATSGQGAYGYTF.

This clonotype has ten or more counts. This chain uses TRBV4-1 with TRBJ1-2; no reliable D call. This CDR3 is built from 12 residues. The V and J ends lost 0 bases and 8 bases respectively, with 7 bases between them. Germline CDR1 MGHRA, CDR2 YSYEKL. CDR3 DNA sequence: TGCGCCAGCAGCCAAGAGAAAGGCGGCTACACCTTC. Amino acids: CASSQEKGGYTF.

The J gene is TRBJ2-7, the V gene TRBV7-9; D is uncertain. Trimming pared 5 bases from V and 3 bases from J, leaving 14 bases between. CDR3 length equals 14 residues. Germline CDR1 reads SEHNR; CDR2 reads FQNEAQ (reference sequence). In DNA, the CDR3 is TGTGCCAGCAGCACCCCCGGAGTCGGCTACGAGCAGTACTTC. Encoded protein: CASSTPGVGYEQYF.

The chain uses TRBV6-2 or TRBV6-3 and TRBJ1-5; weak D call: TRBD1 (5 bases). The CDR3 contains 13 residues. Germline V lookup: CDR1 MNHEY, CDR2 SVGEGT. Trimming took 11 bases from V and 1 from J, leaving 12 bases between them. The CDR3 is CAAKGSSNQPQHF. DNA for the CDR3: TGTGCCGCCAAGGGGTCAAGCAATCAGCCCCAGCATTTT.

In its sample, this clonotype was seen many times. The chain has TRBV29-1 and TRBJ2-7; the match to TRBD2 covers 12 bases. Germline lookup yields CDR1 SQVTM and CDR2 ANQGSEA. This CDR3 spans 15 amino acids. Unmatched junction bases numbered 7, after V lost 5 bases and J lost 2 bases. The CDR3 region has the DNA TGCAGCGTTAGAGGACTAGCGGGACAACCCTACGAGCAGTACTTC. This gives the protein CSVRGLAGQPYEQYF.

This clonotype was picked up a small number of times. The chain combines TRBV6-5 with TRBJ2-7; possibly TRBD2 for D (6 bases). CDR1 is MNHEY and CDR2 is SVGAGI in the germline V gene. Trimming shortened V by 2 bases and J by 3 bases, and 17 bases separated the two germline ends. The CDR3 extends over 16 amino acids. The CDR3 nucleotides are TGTGCCAGCAGTTACGGGGACTCGGGGAACTACTACGAGCAGTACTTC. Its translation is CASSYGDSGNYYEQYF.

This clonotype was found a few times. The chain employs TRBV27 and TRBJ2-1; D is unclear. Looked up from germline, CDR1 is MNHEY and CDR2 is SMNVEV (reference sequence). The V and J ends lost 2 bases and 8 bases respectively, with 10 bases between them. The CDR3 has 13 residues. CDR3 region: CASSLTVVHEQFF. The CDR3 DNA reads as TGTGCCAGCAGTTTAACCGTCGTCCATGAGCAGTTCTTC.

This clonotype was detected ten times or more. The chain uses TRBV27 and TRBJ2-7; 8 bases are a match to TRBD1. Trimming removed 7 bases from V and 2 bases from J; junction bases left unmatched: 7. CDR1 is MNHEY, CDR2 SMNVEV, per germline (reference sequence). The CDR3 sequence is 14 residues long. The CDR3 DNA reads as TGTGCCAGCACTCCGGACAGGGCACCCTACGAGCAGTACTTC. Translated, it gives CASTPDRAPYEQYF.

This chain connects TRBV6-5 to TRBJ2-1; D is uncertain. Per germline, CDR1 MNHEY and CDR2 SVGAGI. CDR3 length: 14 residues. V was trimmed by 2 bases and J by 5 bases, leaving 10 bases between them. CDR3: CASSYGPMNNEQFF. The CDR3 DNA is TGTGCCAGCAGTTACGGCCCGATGAACAATGAGCAGTTCTTC.

V usage is TRBV5-1 and J usage is TRBJ2-7; a possible D gene is TRBD2 (5 bases). The CDR3 consists of 15 residues. Trimming shortened V by 4 bases and J by 3 bases, and 17 bases separated the two germline ends. In germline, CDR1 is SGHRS, CDR2 YFSETQ. The CDR3 loop is CASSPGRVGNYEQYF. As DNA, the CDR3 is TGCGCCAGCAGCCCTGGCCGGGTCGGGAACTACGAGCAGTACTTC.

This clonotype was detected many times. J is TRBJ2-5 and V is TRBV11-2, with 7 positions matching TRBD2. This CDR3 spans 15 amino acids. Germline V CDR1 and CDR2: SGHAT, FQNNGV. Trimming cost V 0 bases and J 1 base; bases outside gene matches: 2. The CDR3 spells CASSLEAGIQETQYF. CDR3 sequence (DNA): TGTGCCAGCAGCTTAGAAGCGGGAATCCAAGAGACCCAGTACTTC.

This chain joins TRBV7-2 and TRBJ2-1; no clear D gene. Germline CDR1 and CDR2: SGHTA and FQGNSA. The CDR3 sequence is 12 residues long. Deletions cut 1 base from V and 10 bases from J, with 8 bases between. CDR3 DNA sequence: TGTGCCAGCAGCTTAGTAAGCCCCGAGCAGTTCTTC. This sequence encodes CASSLVSPEQFF. Combining the CDR3 with reference TRBV7-2 and TRBJ2-1 gives the whole variable domain GAGVSQSPSNKVTEKGKDVELRCDPISGHTALYWYRQSLGQGLEFLIYFQGNSAPDKSGLPSDRFSAERTGGSVSTLTIQRTQQEDSAVYLCASSLVSPEQFFGPGTRLTVL.

This clonotype was seen repeatedly, ten times or more. This rearrangement joins TRBV7-8 to TRBJ2-3, with 8 positions matching TRBD1. The CDR3 covers 14 residues. V lost 5 bases, J lost 4 bases, and 5 bases stayed unmatched. Germline loops: CDR1 SGHVS, CDR2 FQNEAQ. The CDR3 nucleotides are TGTGCCAGCAGCGAACACAGGGGGGCAGATACGCAGTATTTT. This translates into CASSEHRGADTQYF.

The chain links TRBV11-2 to TRBJ2-7; 8 bases map to TRBD1. Trimming at V came to 1 base and at J to 5 bases, leaving 7 bases not matched to a gene. The CDR3 is made up of 15 amino acids. Germline CDR1 and CDR2: SGHAT and FQNNGV. The CDR3 spells CASSLGPSDRDEQYF. In nucleotides, the CDR3 is TGTGCCAGCAGCTTAGGGCCTTCGGACAGGGACGAGCAGTACTTC. The entire variable domain, with the rest obtained from reference TRBV11-2 and TRBJ2-7, is as follows: EAGVAQSPRYKIIEKRQSVAFWCNPISGHATLYWYQQILGQGPKLLIQFQNNGVVDDSQLPKDRFSAERLKGVDSTLKIQPAKLEDSAVYLCASSLGPSDRDEQYFGPGTRLTVT.

In this sample, this clonotype turned up a few times. The V call is TRBV7-9, the J call TRBJ2-1; the D is unclear. The V gene lost 5 bases and the J gene lost 5 bases, with 10 bases spanning the gap. Germline CDR1 reads SEHNR; CDR2 reads FQNEAQ (reference sequence). The CDR3 covers 13 residues. CDR3 sequence: CASSPGVNNEQFF. In DNA, the CDR3 is TGTGCCAGCAGCCCTGGGGTCAACAATGAGCAGTTCTTC.

The gene calls are TRBV3-1 and TRBJ2-3; TRBD1 matches 9 bases. Germline V gene data show CDR1 as LGHDT and CDR2 as YNNKEL (reference sequence). V dropped 5 bases and J dropped 2; count of bases not matched to a gene: 5. The CDR3 has 15 residues. The CDR3 here is CASSVGQGYTDTQYF. CDR3 in DNA: TGTGCCAGCAGCGTCGGACAGGGGTACACAGATACGCAGTATTTT.

The V and J genes are TRBV7-9 and TRBJ2-3; D is possibly TRBD1 or TRBD2 (5 bases each). Per germline, CDR1 SEHNR and CDR2 FQNEAQ (reference sequence). The CDR3 has 14 amino acids. V lost 3 bases and J 0 bases, leaving 7 bases between the germline ends. CDR3 in amino acids: CASSFGDSTDTQYF. Here the CDR3 DNA reads TGTGCCAGCAGCTTTGGGGACAGCACAGATACGCAGTATTTT.

This clonotype was observed at least ten times. V and J are TRBV28 and TRBJ2-5; 9 bases agree with TRBD1. V dropped 6 bases and J dropped 1; count of bases not matched to a gene: 0. Per germline, CDR1 MDHEN and CDR2 SYDVKM. CDR3 length: 13 amino acids. CDR3 sequence reads: CASRGQGQETQYF. The CDR3 DNA follows: TGTGCCAGCAGGGGACAGGGCCAAGAGACCCAGTACTTC.

A few counts support this clonotype. The rearrangement uses TRBV28 and TRBJ2-5; 8 bases align to TRBD1. This CDR3 has 19 residues. Trimming at V came to 6 bases and at J to 5 bases, leaving 23 bases not matched to a gene. From germline, CDR1 is MDHEN and CDR2 SYDVKM. The CDR3 sequence: CASRRSMLQGAVRGETQYF. DNA for the CDR3: TGTGCCAGCAGAAGGAGCATGTTGCAGGGGGCTGTCCGGGGGGAGACCCAGTACTTC.

This clonotype was seen a handful of times. The CDR3 DNA sequence: TGTGCCAGCAGCGTAGCCGTCCTAGCGGGGGGGGCCCCCTACAATGAGCAGTTCTTC. Translating it yields CASSVAVLAGGAPYNEQFF. The rearrangement links TRBV9 to TRBJ2-1; 12 positions match TRBD2. Germline CDR1 SGDLS, CDR2 YYNGEE. This CDR3 is 19 amino acids long. The V gene end was trimmed by 0 bases and the J gene end by 2 bases; junction bases not matched to a gene: 9. Supplemented by reference TRBV9 and TRBJ2-1, the full variable domain reads DSGVTQTPKHLITATGQRVTLRCSPRSGDLSVYWYQQSLDQGLQFLIQYYNGEERAKGNILERFSAQQFPDLHSELNLSSLELGDSALYFCASSVAVLAGGAPYNEQFFGPGTRLTVL.

This clonotype came up many times. The chain joins TRBV7-9 to TRBJ2-7; tentative D call: TRBD2 (6 bases). Germline V lookup: CDR1 SEHNR, CDR2 FQNEAQ (reference sequence). This CDR3 comprises 16 residues. V lost 2 bases, J lost 2 bases, and 16 bases lay in between. This CDR3 reads CASSLYAASETYEQYF. CDR3 nucleotides: TGTGCCAGCAGCTTATACGCGGCTAGCGAGACCTACGAGCAGTACTTC.

This clonotype appeared a few times. The V gene is TRBV7-9, the J gene TRBJ1-1; D remains unclear. The CDR3 length is 13 residues. From germline, CDR1 is SEHNR and CDR2 FQNEAQ (reference sequence). Trimming stripped 1 base from V and 6 bases from J, with 9 bases between. The CDR3 DNA sequence: TGTGCCAGCAGCTTAGTCACGATTTCTGAAGCTTTCTTT. Residues: CASSLVTISEAFF.